Below, 5 T cell receptor beta chains from the same sample are listed, as sequenced in a study of shared T cell receptors in the human thymus. Generated by immunoSEQ multiplex PCR, the TCRdb table keeps only in-frame clones and is missing some. This table holds roughly 710,000 clones, roughly 88% found once. The same data also went into a second study, on human thymus T cells.

The specimen was thymocytes. Receptors originate from a girl in the first two years of life with a congenital heart defect.

V usage is TRBV19 and J usage is TRBJ1-2; 9 bases align to TRBD1. V lost 3 bases and J lost 7; bases outside the gene matches: 18. Germline lookup yields CDR1 LNHDA and CDR2 SQIVND (reference sequence). This CDR3 spans 18 amino acids. CDR3 coding DNA: TGTGCCAGTAGTATGGCCACCCCAAACAGGGGGCGGATGGTTGGCTACACCTTC. Amino acids: CASSMATPNRGRMVGYTF.

This sequence joins TRBV19 and TRBJ2-1; 10 nucleotides line up with TRBD1. Germline CDR1 LNHDA, CDR2 SQIVND (reference sequence). The CDR3 runs to 16 residues. The junction had 10 bases not matched to a gene; V was cut back by 3 bases and J by 8 bases. CDR3 bases: TGTGCCAGTAGTATGACTAGGGACAGGGGATGGGATGAGCAGTTCTTC. As protein: CASSMTRDRGWDEQFF.

The chain links TRBV29-1 to TRBJ2-1, with D maybe TRBD2 (6 bases). V lost 5 bases to trimming and J lost 6 bases, with 20 bases between them. The CDR3 is 15 amino acids. Germline V gives CDR1 SQVTM, CDR2 ANQGSEA. CDR3 sequence reads: CSVSETSLFLNEQFF. CDR3 DNA sequence: TGCAGCGTTTCAGAGACTAGTCTTTTCCTCAATGAGCAGTTCTTC.

The J gene is TRBJ1-4, the V gene TRBV28, with D perhaps matching TRBD1 (5 bases). V was shortened by 2 bases and J by 8 bases, with 18 bases between the two germline ends. The CDR3 runs to 16 residues. Germline V gene lookup returns CDR1 MDHEN and CDR2 SYDVKM. The CDR3 DNA reads as TGTGCCAGCAGTTTACACTTTCAGGGATTGGAAGAAAAACTGTTTTTT. Residues: CASSLHFQGLEEKLFF.

The chain combines TRBV19 with TRBJ1-6; 7 bases line up with TRBD1. The CDR3 is 17 amino acids. Germline CDR1 and CDR2: LNHDA and SQIVND (reference sequence). The J segment lost 11 bases and the V segment lost 3 bases, leaving 16 bases of the junction unmatched. CDR3 bases: TGTGCCAGTAGTATCCCCACCCGGGGCAGGGGGGAAACACCCCTCCACTTT. As protein: CASSIPTRGRGETPLHF.